This T cell receptor beta chain was found in a study of blood T cell repertoires in COVID-19. Study-wide background: Sites in the United States, Italy and Spain provided acute and convalescent COVID-19 samples. Nucleic acid was either cDNA or gDNA, and it came from T cells, B-cell-depleted T cells, or PBMCs.

In the original workflow: Amplification from reference gene primers served as the basis for estimated nucleated cell counts. The table came from immunoSEQ multiplex PCR; TCRdb's copy has only in-frame clones and leaves some out. The D gene and trimming were derived from the DNA, and the V and J assignments and clone size from that table. This table has some 130,000 clones, approximately 88% appearing once. Source material: peripheral blood. This clonotype originated in a man aged 50-59 years with acute or convalescent COVID-19.

The CDR3 bases are TGTGCCAGCAGCCTAGGACAGGGCTATGGCTACACCTTC. Residues: CASSLGQGYGYTF. The V gene is TRBV11-3, the J gene TRBJ1-2; 8 bases are shared with TRBD1. V trimming: 5 bases; J trimming: 4 bases; junction bases outside the gene matches: 3. The germline V gene has CDR1 SGHNT and CDR2 YENEEA. CDR3 length equals 13 residues. The full variable domain, with the rest looked up from reference TRBV11-3 and TRBJ1-2, is EAGVVQSPRYKIIEKKQPVAFWCNPISGHNTLYWYLQNLGQGPELLIRYENEEAVDDSQLPKDRFSAERLKGVDSTLKIQPAELGDSAVYLCASSLGQGYGYTFGSGTRLTVV.